The TCR beta chain under discussion was sequenced for a study of blood T cells in healthy people across ages. This clonotype appeared once. Primed by a sample-barcoded 5' primer and a J-beta primer mix, a second PCR proceeded for about 7 to 11 cycles. TCRdb processed the 5' RACE reads anew with MiXCR; each CDR3 protein has one entry. Of under 2,000,000 distinct CDR3 sequences listed, about 49% are singletons. The CDR3 runs to 13 residues. V lost 6 bases, J lost 4 bases, and 11 bases lay in between. Sequenced material: blood. V and J are TRBV12-3 or TRBV12-4 and TRBJ2-3; no reliable D call. The receptor comes from a woman in her 40s in good health. The CDR3 nucleotides read TGTGCCAGCAGGGACCGTTGGGCAGATACGCAGTATTTT. The encoded protein is CASRDRWADTQYF.